Listed here are 11 T cell receptor beta chains from one sample, sequenced in a study of response to subunit inactivated influenza vaccine. MiXCR, applied by TCRdb to the RT-PCR reads, yields one record per CDR3 protein. The sample contains around 320,000 distinct CDR3 sequences, roughly 22% of which appear only once. Sample: PBMCs from blood, taken around 22 months after vaccination. These receptors were taken from a man between 50 and 70 years old who received an inactivated influenza vaccine.

The chain couples TRBV5-1 to TRBJ2-5; no clear D. V dropped 0 bases and J dropped 5 bases, with 11 bases sitting between them. This CDR3 spans 14 amino acids. Per the germline V gene, CDR1 is SGHRS and CDR2 is YFSETQ. CDR3 in DNA: TGCGCCAGCAGCTTGGCCCTGGGTTACGAGACCCAGTACTTC. Translating it yields CASSLALGYETQYF.

This clonotype has a handful of counts. This sequence joins TRBV7-9 and TRBJ1-2; a possible D gene is TRBD1 (6 bases). The CDR3 is 14 residues long. V shed 5 bases and J shed 5 bases, with 15 bases lying between them. Germline V gives CDR1 SEHNR, CDR2 FQNEAQ (reference sequence). The chain's CDR3 is CASSRVPDRYGYTF. The CDR3 nucleotides are TGTGCCAGCAGCCGTGTACCGGACAGATATGGCTACACCTTC.

This clonotype was seen only a few times. The chain uses TRBV19 and TRBJ1-1; perhaps TRBD1 as D (5 bases). The CDR3 extends over 16 amino acids. The V and J ends lost 5 bases and 1 base respectively, with 17 bases between them. Germline V lookup: CDR1 LNHDA, CDR2 SQIVND (reference sequence). The CDR3 reads CASSLWVWGWNTEAFF. The CDR3 DNA follows: TGTGCCAGTAGTCTGTGGGTCTGGGGGTGGAACACTGAAGCTTTCTTT.

The genes are TRBV3-1 and TRBJ1-2; D unresolved. CDR1 LGHDT and CDR2 YNNKEL come from the germline V gene (reference sequence). CDR3 size: 13 residues. V was pared by 3 bases and J by 3 bases, with 8 bases between. The CDR3 nucleotides are TGTGCCAGCAGCCAGGGGATCGACTATGGCTACACCTTC. It codes for CASSQGIDYGYTF.

This clonotype was counted once. The chain employs TRBV6-2 or TRBV6-3 and TRBJ1-1; D remains ambiguous. Germline assignment: CDR1 MNHEY and CDR2 SVGEGT. The CDR3 contains 13 residues. With 8 bases removed from V and 1 base from J, the gap between germline ends came to 11 bases. Here the CDR3 reads CASVNLGNTEAFF. In nucleotides, the CDR3 is TGTGCCAGCGTCAACTTGGGGAACACTGAAGCTTTCTTT.

This clonotype was counted a few times. The J gene is TRBJ1-2, the V gene TRBV4-3, with D hard to call. The CDR3 contains 14 residues. Germline values: CDR1 LGHNA, CDR2 YSLEER. V dropped 4 bases and J dropped 1 base, with 10 bases sitting between them. The CDR3 sequence: CASSPSDGNYGYTF. The CDR3 DNA reads TGCGCCAGCAGCCCCTCTGACGGTAACTATGGCTACACCTTC.

The chain couples TRBV7-6 to TRBJ2-5; weak D call: TRBD1 (5 bases). Germline CDR1 SGHVS, CDR2 FNYEAQ. CDR3 length: 13 amino acids. The ends were cut back, 3 bases at V and 6 bases at J, with 11 bases in the middle. In DNA, the CDR3 is TGTGCCAGCAGCTTGGGGCAGTGGCAGACCCAGTACTTC. It encodes CASSLGQWQTQYF.

In this sample, this clonotype turned up a few times. The rearrangement joins TRBV20-1 to TRBJ1-6, with TRBD1 matching over 10 bases. There are 14 residues in the CDR3. Trimming took 4 bases from V and 8 from J; bases not matched to a gene: 5. Germline lookup yields CDR1 DFQATT and CDR2 SNEGSKA (reference sequence). The CDR3 here is CSANRDRGYSPLHF. CDR3 DNA sequence: TGCAGTGCTAACCGGGACAGGGGTTATTCACCCCTCCACTTT.

CDR3 residues: CASSRGQGTGVDNEQFF. Written as DNA, the CDR3 is TGCGCCAGCAGCAGGGGACAGGGGACCGGGGTGGACAATGAGCAGTTCTTC. The chain links TRBV5-1 to TRBJ2-1, with 10 bases aligning to TRBD1. Germline CDR1 is SGHRS and CDR2 is YFSETQ. The J segment lost 5 bases and the V segment lost 4 bases, leaving 12 bases of the junction unmatched. CDR3 length: 17 residues.

This clonotype showed up just a few times. V gene TRBV6-9 combines with J gene TRBJ2-7; 8 nucleotides agree with TRBD2. Germline V lookup: CDR1 MNHGY, CDR2 SVAAGI. This CDR3 is 15 amino acids long. With V trimmed by 7 bases and J by 4 bases, 12 bases remained unmatched. CDR3 amino acids: CASTRSGGPNYEQYF. The CDR3 DNA follows: TGTGCCAGCACCCGCAGCGGGGGACCCAATTACGAGCAGTACTTC.

V and J are TRBV7-9 and TRBJ2-7; D is unclear. The ends were cut back, 5 bases at V and 3 bases at J, with 5 bases in the middle. Germline-derived CDR1 and CDR2 are SEHNR and FQNEAQ (reference sequence). CDR3 length: 11 amino acids. CDR3 loop: CASSVNYEQYF. For the CDR3, the DNA is TGTGCCAGCAGCGTTAACTACGAGCAGTACTTC.